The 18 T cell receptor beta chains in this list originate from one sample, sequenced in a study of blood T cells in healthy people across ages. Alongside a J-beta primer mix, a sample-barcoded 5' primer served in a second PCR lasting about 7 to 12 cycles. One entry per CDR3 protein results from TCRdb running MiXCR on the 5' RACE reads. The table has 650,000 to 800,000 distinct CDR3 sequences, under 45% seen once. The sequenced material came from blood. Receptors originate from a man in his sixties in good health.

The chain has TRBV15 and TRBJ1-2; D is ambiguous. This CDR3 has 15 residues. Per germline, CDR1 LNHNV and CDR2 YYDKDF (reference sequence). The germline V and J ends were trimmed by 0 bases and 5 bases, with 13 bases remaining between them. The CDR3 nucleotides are TGTGCCACCAGCAGAGATTCGGACGCCATTTATGGCTACACCTTC. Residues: CATSRDSDAIYGYTF.

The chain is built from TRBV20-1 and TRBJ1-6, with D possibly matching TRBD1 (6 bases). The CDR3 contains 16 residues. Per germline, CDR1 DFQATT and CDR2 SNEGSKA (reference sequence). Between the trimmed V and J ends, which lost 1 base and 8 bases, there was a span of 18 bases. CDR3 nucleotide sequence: TGCAGTGCTAGAGTAGGGGGGGGAATTGTTTATTCACCCCTCCACTTT. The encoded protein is CSARVGGGIVYSPLHF.

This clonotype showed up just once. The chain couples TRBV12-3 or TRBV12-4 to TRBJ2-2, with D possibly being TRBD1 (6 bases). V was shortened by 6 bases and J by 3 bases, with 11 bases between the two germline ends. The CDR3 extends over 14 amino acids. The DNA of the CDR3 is TGTGCCAGCAGGGACAGCTGGGACACCGGGGAGCTGTTTTTT. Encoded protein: CASRDSWDTGELFF.

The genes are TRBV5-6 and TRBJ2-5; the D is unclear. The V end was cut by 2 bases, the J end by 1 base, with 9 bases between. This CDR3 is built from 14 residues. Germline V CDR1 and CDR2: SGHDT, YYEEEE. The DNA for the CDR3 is TGTGCCAGCAGCTTCAGGTCTACCCAAGAGACCCAGTACTTC. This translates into CASSFRSTQETQYF.

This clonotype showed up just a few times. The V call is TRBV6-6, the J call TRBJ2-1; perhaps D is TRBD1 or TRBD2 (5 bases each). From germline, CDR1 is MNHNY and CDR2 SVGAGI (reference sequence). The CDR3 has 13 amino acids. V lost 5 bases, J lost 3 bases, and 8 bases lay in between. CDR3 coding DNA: TGTGCCAGCAGTGGGGGAAACTACAATGAGCAGTTCTTC. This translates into CASSGGNYNEQFF.

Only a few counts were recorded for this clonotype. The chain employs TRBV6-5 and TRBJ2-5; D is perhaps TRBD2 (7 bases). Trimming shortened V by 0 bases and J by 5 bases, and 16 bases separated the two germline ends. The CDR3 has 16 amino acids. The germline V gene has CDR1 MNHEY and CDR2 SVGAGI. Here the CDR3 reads CASSYSSTGREETQYF. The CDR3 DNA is TGTGCCAGCAGTTACTCGAGTACAGGGAGGGAGGAGACCCAGTACTTC.

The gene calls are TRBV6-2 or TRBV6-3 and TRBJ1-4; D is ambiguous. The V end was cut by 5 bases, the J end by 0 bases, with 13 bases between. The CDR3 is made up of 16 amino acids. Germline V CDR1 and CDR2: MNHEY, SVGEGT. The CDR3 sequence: CASSGPDTSTNEKLFF. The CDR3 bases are TGTGCCAGCAGTGGTCCTGACACCTCAACTAATGAAAAACTGTTTTTT.

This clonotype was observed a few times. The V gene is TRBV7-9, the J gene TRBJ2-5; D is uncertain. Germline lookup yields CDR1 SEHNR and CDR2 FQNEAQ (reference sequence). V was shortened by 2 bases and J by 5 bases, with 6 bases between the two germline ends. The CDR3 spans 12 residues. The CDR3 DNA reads TGTGCCAGCAGCTTATTTGCCGAGACCCAGTACTTC. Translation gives CASSLFAETQYF.

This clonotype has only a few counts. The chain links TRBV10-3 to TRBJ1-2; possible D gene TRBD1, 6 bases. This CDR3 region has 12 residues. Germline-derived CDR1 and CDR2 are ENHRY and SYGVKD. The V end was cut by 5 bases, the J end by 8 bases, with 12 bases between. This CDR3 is CAISPQGQGYTF. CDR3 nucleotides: TGTGCCATCAGTCCCCAAGGACAGGGCTACACCTTC.

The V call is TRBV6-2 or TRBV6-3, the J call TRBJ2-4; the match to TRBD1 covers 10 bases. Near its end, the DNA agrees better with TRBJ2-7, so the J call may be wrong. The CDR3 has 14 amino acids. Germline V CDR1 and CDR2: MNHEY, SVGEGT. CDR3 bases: TGTGCCAACAGGGATGGGACAGGGGACTACGAGCAGTACTTC. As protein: CANRDGTGDYEQYF.

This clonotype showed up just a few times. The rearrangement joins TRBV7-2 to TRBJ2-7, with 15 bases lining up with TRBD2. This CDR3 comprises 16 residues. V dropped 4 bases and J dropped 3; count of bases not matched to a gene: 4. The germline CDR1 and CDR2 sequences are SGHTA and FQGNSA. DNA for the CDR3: TGTGCCAGCAGCTCTACGGGACTAGCGGGGGGCTACGAGCAGTACTTC. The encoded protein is CASSSTGLAGGYEQYF.

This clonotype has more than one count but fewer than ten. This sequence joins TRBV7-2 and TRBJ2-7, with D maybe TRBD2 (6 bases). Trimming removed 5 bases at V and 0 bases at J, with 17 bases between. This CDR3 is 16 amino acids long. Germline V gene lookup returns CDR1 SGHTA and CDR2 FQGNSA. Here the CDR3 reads CASSLTGTSLSYEQYF. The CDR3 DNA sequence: TGTGCCAGCAGCCTAACCGGGACTTCACTCTCCTACGAGCAGTACTTC.

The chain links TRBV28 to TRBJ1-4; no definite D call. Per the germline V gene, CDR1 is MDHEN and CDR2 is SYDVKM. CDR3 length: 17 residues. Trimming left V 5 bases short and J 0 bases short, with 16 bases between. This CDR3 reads CASSQTDTFATNEKLFF. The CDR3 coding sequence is TGTGCCAGCAGTCAAACCGACACTTTTGCAACTAATGAAAAACTGTTTTTT. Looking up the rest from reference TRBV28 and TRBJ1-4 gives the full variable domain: DVKVTQSSRYLVKRTGEKVFLECVQDMDHENMFWYRQDPGLGLRLIYFSYDVKMKEKGDIPEGYSVSREKKERFSLILESASTNQTSMYLCASSQTDTFATNEKLFFGSGTQLSVL.

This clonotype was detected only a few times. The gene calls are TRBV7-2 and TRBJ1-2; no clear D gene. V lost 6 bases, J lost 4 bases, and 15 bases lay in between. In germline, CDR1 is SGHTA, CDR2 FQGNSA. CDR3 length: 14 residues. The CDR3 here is CASSPVDSFYGYTF. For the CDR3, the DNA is TGTGCCAGCAGTCCGGTTGATTCTTTCTATGGCTACACCTTC.

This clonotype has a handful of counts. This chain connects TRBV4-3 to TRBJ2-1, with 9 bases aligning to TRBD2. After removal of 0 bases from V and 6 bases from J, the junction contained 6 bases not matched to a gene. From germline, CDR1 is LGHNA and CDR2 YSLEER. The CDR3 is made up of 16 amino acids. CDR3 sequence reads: CASSQERGGPPNEQFF. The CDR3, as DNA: TGCGCCAGCAGCCAAGAGCGGGGGGGGCCTCCCAATGAGCAGTTCTTC.

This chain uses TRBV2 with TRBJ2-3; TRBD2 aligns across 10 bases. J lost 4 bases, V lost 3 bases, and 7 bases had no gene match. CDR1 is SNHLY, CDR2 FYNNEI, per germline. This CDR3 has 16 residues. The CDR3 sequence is CASSESGTSVPDTQYF. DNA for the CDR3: TGTGCCAGCAGTGAGTCCGGGACTAGCGTCCCAGATACGCAGTATTTT.

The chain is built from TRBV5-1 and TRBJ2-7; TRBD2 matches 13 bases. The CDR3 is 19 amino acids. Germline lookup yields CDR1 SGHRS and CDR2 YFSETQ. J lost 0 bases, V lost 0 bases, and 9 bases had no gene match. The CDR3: CASSLVFGLAGESSYEQYF. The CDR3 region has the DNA TGCGCCAGCAGCTTGGTTTTCGGACTAGCGGGGGAGAGCTCCTACGAGCAGTACTTC.

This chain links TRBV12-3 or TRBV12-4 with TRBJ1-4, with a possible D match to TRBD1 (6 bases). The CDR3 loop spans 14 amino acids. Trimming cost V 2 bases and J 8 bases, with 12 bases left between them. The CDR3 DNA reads TGTGCCAGCAGTTTACGGGGGGCCGACGAAAAACTGTTTTTT. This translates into CASSLRGADEKLFF.